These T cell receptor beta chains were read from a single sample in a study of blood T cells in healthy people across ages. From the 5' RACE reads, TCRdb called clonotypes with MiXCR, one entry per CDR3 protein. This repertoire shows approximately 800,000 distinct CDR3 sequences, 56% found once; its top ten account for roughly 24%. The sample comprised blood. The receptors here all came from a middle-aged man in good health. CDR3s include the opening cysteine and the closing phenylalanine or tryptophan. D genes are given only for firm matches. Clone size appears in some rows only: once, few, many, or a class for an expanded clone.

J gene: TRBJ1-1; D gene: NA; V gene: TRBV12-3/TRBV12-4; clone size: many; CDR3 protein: CASSFGQGPLGGSEAFF; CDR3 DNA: TGTGCCAGCAGTTTCGGTCAGGGGCCCCTAGGTGGTTCTGAAGCTTTCTTT
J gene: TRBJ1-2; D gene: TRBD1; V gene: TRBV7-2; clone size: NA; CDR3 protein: CASSSPYRDRGYTF; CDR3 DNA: TGTGCCAGCAGCTCTCCATACCGGGACAGAGGCTACACCTTC
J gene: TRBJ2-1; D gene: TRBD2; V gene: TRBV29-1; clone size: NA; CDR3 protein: CRTKSGTSGSEQFF; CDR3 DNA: TGCAGGACCAAAAGCGGGACTAGCGGCAGTGAGCAGTTCTTC
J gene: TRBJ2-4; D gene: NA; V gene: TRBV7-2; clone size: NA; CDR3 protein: CASSLGPHTKNIQYF; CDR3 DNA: TGTGCCAGCAGCTTAGGTCCGCACACCAAAAACATTCAGTACTTC
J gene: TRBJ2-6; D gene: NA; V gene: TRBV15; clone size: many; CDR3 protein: CATSRDPAGANVLTF; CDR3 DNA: TGTGCCACCAGCAGAGATCCCGCGGGGGCCAACGTCCTGACTTTC
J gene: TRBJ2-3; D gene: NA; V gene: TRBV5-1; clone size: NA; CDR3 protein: CASSLERQGSDTQYF; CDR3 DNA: TGCGCCAGCAGCTTGGAACGCCAGGGGTCAGATACGCAGTATTTT
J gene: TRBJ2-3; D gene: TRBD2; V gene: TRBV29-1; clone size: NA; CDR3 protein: CSARGTSGSTDTQYF; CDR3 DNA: TGCAGCGCGAGAGGGACTAGCGGGAGCACAGATACGCAGTATTTT
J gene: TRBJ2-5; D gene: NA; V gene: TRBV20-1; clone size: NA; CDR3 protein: CSARDSYQETQYF; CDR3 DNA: TGCAGTGCAAGGGACTCGTACCAAGAGACCCAGTACTTC
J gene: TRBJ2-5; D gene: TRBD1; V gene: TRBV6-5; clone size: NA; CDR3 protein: CASSYVSGTGGEETRYF; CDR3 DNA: TGTGCCAGCAGTTACGTTTCCGGGACAGGGGGCGAAGAGACCCGGTACTTC
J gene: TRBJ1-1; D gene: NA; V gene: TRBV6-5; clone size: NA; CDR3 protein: CASSYLRGFTEAFF; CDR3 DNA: TGTGCCAGCAGTTACTTGAGGGGTTTCACTGAAGCTTTCTTT
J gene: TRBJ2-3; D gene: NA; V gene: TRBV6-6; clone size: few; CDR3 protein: CASSYHDTQYF; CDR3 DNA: TGTGCCAGCAGTTATCATGATACGCAGTATTTT
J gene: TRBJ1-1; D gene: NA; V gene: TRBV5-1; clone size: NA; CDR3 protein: CASSSRPLRNTEAFF; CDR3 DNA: TGCGCCAGCAGCTCGAGACCTCTCCGGAACACTGAAGCTTTCTTT
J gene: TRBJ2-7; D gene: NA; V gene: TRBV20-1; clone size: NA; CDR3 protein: CSARGRGSATYEQYF; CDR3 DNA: TGCAGTGCTAGGGGAAGGGGATCGGCGACCTACGAGCAGTACTTC
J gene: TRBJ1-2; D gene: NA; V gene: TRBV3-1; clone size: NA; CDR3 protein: CASSQVRARVDGYTF; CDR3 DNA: NA
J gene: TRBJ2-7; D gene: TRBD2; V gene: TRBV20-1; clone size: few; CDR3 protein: CSAVLAGGVEQYF; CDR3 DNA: TGCAGTGCTGTGCTAGCGGGAGGTGTAGAGCAGTACTTC